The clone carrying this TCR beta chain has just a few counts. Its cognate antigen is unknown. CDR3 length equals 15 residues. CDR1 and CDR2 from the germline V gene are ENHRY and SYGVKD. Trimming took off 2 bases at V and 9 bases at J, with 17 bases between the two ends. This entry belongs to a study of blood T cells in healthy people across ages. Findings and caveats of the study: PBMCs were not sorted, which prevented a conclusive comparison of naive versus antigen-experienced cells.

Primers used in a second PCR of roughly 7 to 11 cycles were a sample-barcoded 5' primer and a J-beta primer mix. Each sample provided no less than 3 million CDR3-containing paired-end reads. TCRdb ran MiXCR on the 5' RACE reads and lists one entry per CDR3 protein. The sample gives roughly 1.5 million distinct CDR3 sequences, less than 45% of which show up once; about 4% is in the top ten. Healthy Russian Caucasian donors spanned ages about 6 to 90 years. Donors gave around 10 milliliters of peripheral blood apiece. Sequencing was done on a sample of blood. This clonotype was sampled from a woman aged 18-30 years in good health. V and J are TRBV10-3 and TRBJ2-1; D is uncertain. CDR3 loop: CAISEPTQGPREQFF. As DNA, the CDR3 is TGTGCCATCAGTGAGCCAACGCAAGGGCCGCGTGAGCAGTTCTTC.